This T cell receptor (beta chain) was identified during a study of immune cell composition in non-small cell lung cancer. Study-wide results and limits: Lung adenocarcinomas had lower top 10 clone scores and clonality than squamous tumours.

Worth noting for this clone: Its antigen is still unknown.

TCRdb's table, derived via immunoSEQ multiplex PCR, lists solely in-frame clones and lacks some. The sample records some 2,600 clones, over 60% being singletons. The material sequenced was lung tumor tissue. The clonotype originates from a human donor with non-small cell lung cancer.

The CDR3 here is CASSAYYDNEQFF. Here the CDR3 DNA reads TGTGCCAGCAGCGCTTACTACGACAATGAGCAGTTCTTC. J is TRBJ2-1 and V is TRBV7-2; no definite D call. The CDR3 loop spans 13 amino acids. V was trimmed by 5 bases and J by 5 bases, leaving 10 bases between them. Per the germline V gene, CDR1 is SGHTA and CDR2 is FQGNSA. Variable domain in full (rest from reference TRBV7-2 and TRBJ2-1): GAGVSQSPSNKVTEKGKDVELRCDPISGHTALYWYRQSLGQGLEFLIYFQGNSAPDKSGLPSDRFSAERTGGSVSTLTIQRTQQEDSAVYLCASSAYYDNEQFFGPGTRLTVL.